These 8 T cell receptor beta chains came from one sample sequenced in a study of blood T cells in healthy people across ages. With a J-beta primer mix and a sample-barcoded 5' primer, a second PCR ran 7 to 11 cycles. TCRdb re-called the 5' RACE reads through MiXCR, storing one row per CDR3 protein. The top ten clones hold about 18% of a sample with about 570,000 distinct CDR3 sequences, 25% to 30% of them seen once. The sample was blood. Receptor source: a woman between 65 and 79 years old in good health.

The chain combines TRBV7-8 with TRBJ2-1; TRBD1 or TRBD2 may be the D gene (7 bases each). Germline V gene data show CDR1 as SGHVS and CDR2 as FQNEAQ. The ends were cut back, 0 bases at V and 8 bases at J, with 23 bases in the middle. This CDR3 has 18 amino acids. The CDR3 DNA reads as TGTGCCAGCAGCTTAGCGCCTTTAGGGGGCGGGGGATACGATGAGCAGTTCTTC. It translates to CASSLAPLGGGGYDEQFF.

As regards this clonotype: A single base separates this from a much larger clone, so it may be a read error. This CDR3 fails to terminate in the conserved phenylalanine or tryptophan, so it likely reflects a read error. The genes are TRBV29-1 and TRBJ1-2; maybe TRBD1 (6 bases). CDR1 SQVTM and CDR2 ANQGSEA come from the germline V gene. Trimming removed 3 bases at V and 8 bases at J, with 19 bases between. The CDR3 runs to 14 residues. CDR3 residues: CSVDGGRGFEGYTL. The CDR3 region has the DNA TGCAGCGTTGATGGGGGGCGAGGGTTCGAAGGCTACACCCTC.

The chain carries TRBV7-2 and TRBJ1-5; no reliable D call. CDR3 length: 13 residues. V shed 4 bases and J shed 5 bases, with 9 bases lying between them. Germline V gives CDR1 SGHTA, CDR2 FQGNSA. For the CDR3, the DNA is TGTGCCAGCAGCTATGGACCGGATCAGCCCCAGCATTTT. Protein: CASSYGPDQPQHF. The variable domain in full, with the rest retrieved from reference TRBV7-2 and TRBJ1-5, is GAGVSQSPSNKVTEKGKDVELRCDPISGHTALYWYRQSLGQGLEFLIYFQGNSAPDKSGLPSDRFSAERTGGSVSTLTIQRTQQEDSAVYLCASSYGPDQPQHFGDGTRLSIL.

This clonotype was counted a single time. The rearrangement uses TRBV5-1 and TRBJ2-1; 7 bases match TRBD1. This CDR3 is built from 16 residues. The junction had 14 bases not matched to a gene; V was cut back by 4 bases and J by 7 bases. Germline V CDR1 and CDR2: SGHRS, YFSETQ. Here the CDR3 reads CASSPKGQADWNEQFF. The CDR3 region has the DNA TGCGCCAGCAGCCCGAAAGGACAGGCGGATTGGAATGAGCAGTTCTTC.

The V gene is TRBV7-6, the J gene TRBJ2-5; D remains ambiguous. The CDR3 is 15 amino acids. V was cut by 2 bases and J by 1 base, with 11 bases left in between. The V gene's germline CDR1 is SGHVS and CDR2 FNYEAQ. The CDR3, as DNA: TGTGCCAGCAGCTTAAGCCTCATCAGCCAAGAGACCCAGTACTTC. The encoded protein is CASSLSLISQETQYF.

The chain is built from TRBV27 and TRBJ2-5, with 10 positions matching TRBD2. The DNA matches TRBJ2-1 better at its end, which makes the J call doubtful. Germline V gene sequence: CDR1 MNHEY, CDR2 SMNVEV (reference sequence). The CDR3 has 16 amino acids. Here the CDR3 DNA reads TGTGCCAGCAGTTTATTAGCGGGGGGCCCGCCCCCTGAGCAGTTCTTC. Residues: CASSLLAGGPPPEQFF.

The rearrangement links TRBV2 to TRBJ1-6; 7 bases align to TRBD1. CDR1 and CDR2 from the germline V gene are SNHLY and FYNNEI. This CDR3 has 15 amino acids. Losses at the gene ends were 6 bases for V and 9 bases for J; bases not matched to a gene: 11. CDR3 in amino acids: CASRENIRTGSPLHF. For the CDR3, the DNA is TGTGCCAGCAGGGAGAATATCCGGACAGGTTCACCCCTCCACTTT.

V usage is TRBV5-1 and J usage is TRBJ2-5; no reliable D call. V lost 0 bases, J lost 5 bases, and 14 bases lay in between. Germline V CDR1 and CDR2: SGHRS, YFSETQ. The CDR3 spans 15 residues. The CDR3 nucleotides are TGCGCCAGCAGCTTGGAGTCTTTCAGTAGGGAGACCCAGTACTTC. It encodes CASSLESFSRETQYF.